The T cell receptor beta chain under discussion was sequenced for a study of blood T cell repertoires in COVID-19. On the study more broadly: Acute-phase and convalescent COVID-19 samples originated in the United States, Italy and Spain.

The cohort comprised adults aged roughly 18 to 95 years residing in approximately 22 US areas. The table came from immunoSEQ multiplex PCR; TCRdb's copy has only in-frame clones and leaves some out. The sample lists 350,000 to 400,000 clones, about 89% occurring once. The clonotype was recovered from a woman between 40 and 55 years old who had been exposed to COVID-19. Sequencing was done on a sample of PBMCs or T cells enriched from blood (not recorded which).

CDR3 protein: CATQDRGGVEKLFF. In nucleotides, the CDR3 is TGTGCCACCCAGGACAGGGGAGGCGTTGAAAAACTGTTTTTT. The chain employs TRBV19 and TRBJ1-4, with TRBD1 identical over 9 bases. The CDR3 is 14 residues long. The germline V gene has CDR1 LNHDA and CDR2 SQIVND (reference sequence). J lost 7 bases, V lost 10 bases, and 10 bases had no gene match.